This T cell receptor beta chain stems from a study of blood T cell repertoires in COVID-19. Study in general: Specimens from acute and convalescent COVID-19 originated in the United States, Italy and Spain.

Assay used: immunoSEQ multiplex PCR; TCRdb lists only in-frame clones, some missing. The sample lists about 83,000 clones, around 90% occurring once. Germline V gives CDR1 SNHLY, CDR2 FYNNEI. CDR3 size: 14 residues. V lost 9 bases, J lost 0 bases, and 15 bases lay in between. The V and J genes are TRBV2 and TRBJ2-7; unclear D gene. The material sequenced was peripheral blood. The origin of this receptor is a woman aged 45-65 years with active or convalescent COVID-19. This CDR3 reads CASVRAPSSYEQYF. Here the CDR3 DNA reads TGTGCCAGTGTTCGAGCCCCTAGCTCCTACGAGCAGTACTTC.